Below, 21 T cell receptor beta chains from the same sample are listed, as sequenced in a study of vaccination and CD4 T cells after COVID-19. Treatment given: approximately nine-day PBMC culture with coronavirus spike peptide pools or control peptides (ViraFEST assay). At the Johns Hopkins FTIC core, DNA taken from cultured CD4+ T cells was sequenced by way of the Oncomine TCR Beta short-read assay. Each CDR3 protein gets one entry after TCRdb re-called the PCR reads with MiXCR. The data contain about 18,000 distinct CDR3 sequences, 53% of them seen just once; the ten biggest clones take up more than 15%. The antigens for these receptors are not known. The source was CD4+ T cells from blood, cultured in vitro, collected before SARS-CoV-2 vaccination. These receptors all stem from a human donor who had recovered from COVID-19.

The chain links TRBV20-1 to TRBJ1-6; a weak D match, TRBD1 (5 bases). The CDR3 is 15 amino acids. Trimming removed 6 bases from V and 6 bases from J, with 18 bases in between. Germline-derived CDR1 and CDR2 are DFQATT and SNEGSKA (reference sequence). Written as DNA, the CDR3 is TGCAGTGCCCCAGAACCCCGCGGGGGTAATTCACCCCTCCACTTT. This codes for CSAPEPRGGNSPLHF.

V is TRBV7-2 and J is TRBJ2-3; D remains ambiguous. V lost 0 bases to trimming and J lost 2 bases, with 9 bases between them. The length of the CDR3 is 15 residues. CDR1 SGHTA and CDR2 FQGNSA come from the germline V gene. As DNA, the CDR3 is TGTGCCAGCAGCTTAGCTGGCAGGCACACAGATACGCAGTATTTT. Its protein product is CASSLAGRHTDTQYF.

V usage is TRBV20-1 and J usage is TRBJ1-6; D not certain. The V gene lost 0 bases and the J gene lost 2 bases, with 8 bases spanning the gap. Germline loops: CDR1 DFQATT, CDR2 SNEGSKA (reference sequence). This CDR3 is built from 15 residues. The DNA for the CDR3 is TGCAGTGCTAGAGAGTGGGGTCCCTATAATTCACCCCTCCACTTT. Its protein product is CSAREWGPYNSPLHF.

This clonotype turned up a few times. The V call is TRBV11-2, the J call TRBJ1-1, with D possibly being TRBD1 (6 bases). CDR1 and CDR2 from the germline V gene are SGHAT and FQNNGV. Trimming left V 5 bases short and J 4 bases short, with 14 bases between. The length of the CDR3 is 14 residues. CDR3 in DNA: TGTGCCAGCAGCACACAGGGAGGGGGCACTGAAGCTTTCTTT. Protein product: CASSTQGGGTEAFF.

The chain employs TRBV5-1 and TRBJ1-2; maybe TRBD1 (5 bases). V gave up 4 bases and J gave up 2 bases, with 9 bases separating them. This CDR3 contains 13 residues. Per the germline V gene, CDR1 is SGHRS and CDR2 is YFSETQ. This chain's CDR3 is CASSRAGNYGYTF. In DNA, the CDR3 is TGCGCCAGCAGCAGGGCAGGGAACTATGGCTACACCTTC.

The gene calls are TRBV20-1 and TRBJ2-7; tentatively, D is TRBD2 (5 bases). Germline CDR1 DFQATT, CDR2 SNEGSKA (reference sequence). The CDR3 is 15 amino acids. V was trimmed by 4 bases and J by 2 bases, leaving 18 bases between them. CDR3 loop: CSANPSERSTYEQYF. The CDR3 DNA is TGCAGTGCTAACCCCTCCGAGCGGTCCACCTACGAGCAGTACTTC.

V is TRBV2 and J is TRBJ1-2; 9 nucleotides match TRBD1. Germline V gene sequence: CDR1 SNHLY, CDR2 FYNNEI. The CDR3 is 13 amino acids. V was pared by 6 bases and J by 7 bases, with 6 bases of the junction left unmatched. CDR3 bases: TGTGCCAGCAGCCGGGACAGGGATCGTGGCTACACCTTC. Translated: CASSRDRDRGYTF.

The chain couples TRBV5-4 to TRBJ2-5, with TRBD1 identical over 10 bases. V gave up 1 base and J gave up 1 base; unmatched junction bases: 10. The CDR3 loop spans 18 amino acids. CDR1 SGHNT and CDR2 YYREEE come from the germline V gene (reference sequence). The CDR3 DNA reads TGTGCCAGCAGCTTGCAACCAAGGACAGGGGGTCGCCAAGAGACCCAGTACTTC. Amino acid sequence: CASSLQPRTGGRQETQYF.

This clonotype was seen more than once but under ten times. The chain carries TRBV19 and TRBJ1-2; TRBD1 might be the D (5 bases). The germline CDR1 and CDR2 sequences are LNHDA and SQIVND (reference sequence). V shed 5 bases and J shed 6 bases, with 13 bases lying between them. CDR3 length: 13 residues. Here the CDR3 DNA reads TGTGCCAGTAGTGAGGGACGGCTAGATGGCTACACCTTC. Translating it yields CASSEGRLDGYTF.

The J gene is TRBJ2-7, the V gene TRBV28; 8 bases match TRBD1. Germline CDR1 is MDHEN and CDR2 is SYDVKM. V lost 5 bases to trimming and J lost 5 bases; unmatched junction nucleotides: 2. CDR3 length: 12 amino acids. The DNA of the CDR3 is TGTGCCAGCAGTGGACAGGGACACGAGCAGTACTTC. As protein: CASSGQGHEQYF.

The chain employs TRBV19 and TRBJ1-2, with 10 positions matching TRBD1. CDR1 is LNHDA, CDR2 SQIVND, per germline (reference sequence). The CDR3 contains 16 residues. The trim removed 3 bases at V and 8 bases at J, leaving 12 bases unmatched. In DNA, the CDR3 is TGTGCCAGTAGTATGGGGGACAGGGGCAGGGTAGGAGGCTACACCTTC. Its translation is CASSMGDRGRVGGYTF.

The chain couples TRBV25-1 to TRBJ2-1; D ambiguous. This CDR3 has 15 amino acids. V dropped 3 bases and J dropped 2 bases, with 11 bases sitting between them. From germline, CDR1 is MGHDK and CDR2 SYGVNS. The CDR3 reads CASSDPQRPYNEQFF. The CDR3 nucleotides read TGTGCCAGCAGTGATCCCCAACGCCCCTACAATGAGCAGTTCTTC. The whole variable domain, remainder taken from reference TRBV25-1 and TRBJ2-1, is EADIYQTPRYLVIGTGKKITLECSQTMGHDKMYWYQQDPGMELHLIHYSYGVNSTEKGDLSSESTVSRIRTEHFPLTLESARPSHTSQYLCASSDPQRPYNEQFFGPGTRLTVL.

The genes are TRBV6-1 and TRBJ1-3, with D perhaps matching TRBD1 (6 bases). V dropped 6 bases and J dropped 0 bases, with 12 bases sitting between them. Germline V CDR1 and CDR2: MNHNS, SASEGT. The CDR3 is made up of 15 amino acids. The DNA of the CDR3 is TGTGCCAGCAGCCCAGCAGGGGACTCTGGAAACACCATATATTTT. Residues: CASSPAGDSGNTIYF.

The rearrangement uses TRBV7-9 and TRBJ2-6, with a possible D match to TRBD2 (5 bases). CDR3 length: 15 residues. V dropped 3 bases and J dropped 6 bases, with 12 bases sitting between them. Germline V CDR1 and CDR2: SEHNR, FQNEAQ (reference sequence). The CDR3 protein is CASSFGELAANVLTF. In DNA form, the CDR3 reads TGTGCCAGCAGCTTCGGGGAACTTGCGGCCAACGTCCTGACTTTC. Variable domain in full (rest from reference TRBV7-9 and TRBJ2-6): DTGVSQNPRHKITKRGQNVTFRCDPISEHNRLYWYRQTLGQGPEFLTYFQNEAQLEKSRLLSDRFSAERPKGSFSTLEIQRTEQGDSAMYLCASSFGELAANVLTFGAGSRLTVL.

This clonotype appeared once. The chain links TRBV24-1 to TRBJ2-6; 7 bases are shared with TRBD1. V lost 4 bases and J lost 2; bases outside the gene matches: 4. This CDR3 has 16 amino acids. In germline, CDR1 is KGHDR, CDR2 SFDVKD. CDR3 amino acids: CATSDSTGTGANVLTF. CDR3 nucleotides: TGTGCCACCAGTGACTCGACAGGGACTGGGGCCAACGTCCTGACTTTC.

The chain is built from TRBV2 and TRBJ1-1; 7 bases are shared with TRBD1. Germline V gives CDR1 SNHLY, CDR2 FYNNEI. The CDR3 loop spans 14 amino acids. The V segment lost 7 bases and the J segment 10 bases; nucleotides outside the gene matches: 15. CDR3 nucleotides: TGTGCCAGCACTCCGGGGGGCCAGGGGGTATCAGCTTTCTTT. As protein: CASTPGGQGVSAFF. Combining the CDR3 with reference TRBV2 and TRBJ1-1 gives the whole variable domain EPEVTQTPSHQVTQMGQEVILRCVPISNHLYFYWYRQILGQKVEFLVSFYNNEISEKSEIFDDQFSVERPDGSNFTLKIRSTKLEDSAMYFCASTPGGQGVSAFFGQGTRLTVV.

This clonotype was found a few times. The V gene is TRBV11-2, the J gene TRBJ1-6; D is ambiguous. The CDR3 extends over 14 amino acids. Trimming removed 3 bases from V and 5 bases from J, with 8 bases in between. Germline CDR1 SGHAT, CDR2 FQNNGV. CDR3 coding DNA: TGTGCCAGCAGCTTCTCGGGAGATAATTCACCCCTCCACTTT. Its translation: CASSFSGDNSPLHF.

The chain is built from TRBV30 and TRBJ1-1; TRBD1 is a possible D gene (5 bases). CDR1 is GTSNPN and CDR2 is SVGIG in the germline V gene (reference sequence). Between the trimmed V and J ends, which lost 4 bases and 1 base, there was a span of 13 bases. This CDR3 is 14 amino acids long. CDR3 sequence: CAWMRFRENTEAFF. CDR3 sequence (DNA): TGTGCCTGGATGCGATTCAGGGAGAACACTGAAGCTTTCTTT.

The sample holds one count of this clonotype. This rearrangement joins TRBV7-2 to TRBJ2-3; D is perhaps TRBD2 (5 bases). Germline V gives CDR1 SGHTA, CDR2 FQGNSA. The CDR3 is made up of 15 amino acids. V shed 1 base and J shed 3 bases, with 11 bases lying between them. CDR3 nucleotides: TGTGCCAGCAGCTTAGGGGGAGATGGGACAGATACGCAGTATTTT. This encodes CASSLGGDGTDTQYF.

J is TRBJ1-6 and V is TRBV5-1; no firm D call. Trimming removed 3 bases from V and 15 bases from J, with 19 bases in between. The CDR3 is 14 amino acids. Germline values: CDR1 SGHRS, CDR2 YFSETQ. CDR3 region: CASSSETGRLGLHF. The CDR3 DNA reads TGCGCCAGCAGCTCCGAGACCGGTAGATTGGGCCTCCACTTT. The variable domain in full, completed from reference TRBV5-1 and TRBJ1-6, reads KAGVTQTPRYLIKTRGQQVTLSCSPISGHRSVSWYQQTPGQGLQFLFEYFSETQRNKGNFPGRFSGRQFSNSRSEMNVSTLELGDSALYLCASSSETGRLGLHFGNGTRLTVT.

The chain uses TRBV11-3 and TRBJ2-6; D is unresolved. V was pared by 4 bases and J by 14 bases, with 12 bases between. This CDR3 is built from 12 residues. Germline assignment: CDR1 SGHNT and CDR2 YENEEA. The CDR3 DNA follows: TGTGCCAGCAGCTCGGATCGGTTGTTCCTGACTTTC. It translates to CASSSDRLFLTF.